Sequencing of this T cell receptor (beta chain) was carried out in a study of T cell responses to AZD1222 COVID-19 vaccine. Looked up from germline, CDR1 is SGHRS and CDR2 is YFSETQ. The CDR3 runs to 14 residues. V lost 4 bases, J lost 3 bases, and 4 bases stayed unmatched. Clones were sequenced by immunoSEQ multiplex PCR, and TCRdb holds only the in-frame ones, with some missing. The profile shows approximately 120,000 clones, about 85% of them singletons. This TCR was sampled from an adult in good health. This specimen was peripheral blood, taken on day 0 of AZD1222 vaccination. The chain links TRBV5-1 to TRBJ2-3, with 8 bases aligning to TRBD2. The CDR3 DNA is TGCGCCAGCAGCCCGGGACTAGAGACAGATACGCAGTATTTT. Translated, it gives CASSPGLETDTQYF. The complete variable domain, with remaining parts taken from reference TRBV5-1 and TRBJ2-3, reads KAGVTQTPRYLIKTRGQQVTLSCSPISGHRSVSWYQQTPGQGLQFLFEYFSETQRNKGNFPGRFSGRQFSNSRSEMNVSTLELGDSALYLCASSPGLETDTQYFGPGTRLTVL.